These 27 T cell receptor beta chains were all obtained from the same sample, sequenced in a study of cytomegalovirus exposure and HLA in healthy donors. Amplification used 60 Vbeta primers and 13 Jbeta primers. The data were produced by immunoSEQ multiplex PCR, yet TCRdb's version contains in-frame clones alone and is incomplete. Here the sample spans 70,000 to 95,000 clones, approximately 80% being singletons. Sequencing used PBMCs. The source is a man aged 18 to 29 in good health and CMV-seronegative.

This chain uses TRBV5-6 with TRBJ1-2; maybe TRBD1 (5 bases). Between the trimmed V and J ends, which lost 4 bases and 5 bases, there was a span of 21 bases. This CDR3 is built from 16 residues. Germline CDR1 is SGHDT and CDR2 is YYEEEE. The CDR3 nucleotides read TGTGCCAGCAGCCACTCTTACAGGTTTATAACTTATGGCTACACCTTC. Translating it yields CASSHSYRFITYGYTF.

The chain joins TRBV2 to TRBJ1-6, with 7 bases identical to TRBD1. This CDR3 has 13 residues. Trimming at V came to 11 bases and at J to 8 bases, leaving 9 bases not matched to a gene. The V gene's germline CDR1 is SNHLY and CDR2 FYNNEI. Here the CDR3 reads CAGSDREDSPLHF. In nucleotides, the CDR3 is TGTGCCGGATCCGACAGGGAGGATTCACCCCTCCACTTT.

J is TRBJ2-1 and V is TRBV9; D not certain. Trimming cost V 0 bases and J 7 bases, with 20 bases left between them. Germline loops: CDR1 SGDLS, CDR2 YYNGEE. The CDR3 sequence is 17 residues long. The CDR3, as DNA: TGTGCCAGCAGCGTAGCCCCCCGGGTGGCTGTCGTGAATGAGCAGTTCTTC. This codes for CASSVAPRVAVVNEQFF.

This chain links TRBV7-9 with TRBJ2-5; tentative D call: TRBD2 (6 bases). Trimming cost V 0 bases and J 1 base, with 15 bases left between them. Germline V gene lookup returns CDR1 SEHNR and CDR2 FQNEAQ (reference sequence). The CDR3 extends over 17 amino acids. The CDR3 DNA sequence: TGTGCCAGCAGCTTAGCGGTAGGGCGGGGAATCCAAGAGACCCAGTACTTC. The encoded protein is CASSLAVGRGIQETQYF.

This clone has more than one count but fewer than ten. The chain employs TRBV6-1 and TRBJ1-1; TRBD1 agrees at 8 bases. Trimming removed 2 bases from V and 4 bases from J; junction bases left unmatched: 12. Germline values: CDR1 MNHNS, CDR2 SASEGT. This CDR3 is 17 amino acids long. Written as DNA, the CDR3 is TGTGCCAGCAGTGAACGGGACAGGACCCTGTTTGGCACTGAAGCTTTCTTT. Its protein product is CASSERDRTLFGTEAFF.

This clone has more than one count but fewer than ten. The genes are TRBV10-3 and TRBJ2-1; TRBD2 might be the D (6 bases). With 7 bases removed from V and 4 bases from J, the gap between germline ends came to 20 bases. Germline CDR1 and CDR2: ENHRY and SYGVKD. The CDR3 extends over 16 amino acids. CDR3 DNA sequence: TGTGCCATCAACTCCAGATCCGGGGGTACGTACAATGAGCAGTTCTTC. It translates to CAINSRSGGTYNEQFF.

The genes are TRBV10-2 and TRBJ2-7, with 14 bases identical to TRBD2. This CDR3 comprises 16 residues. Germline V lookup: CDR1 WSHSY, CDR2 SAAADI. Unmatched junction bases numbered 3, after V lost 3 bases and J lost 2 bases. This CDR3 is CASSDPGLAGAYEQYF. The CDR3 bases are TGCGCCAGCAGTGACCCGGGACTAGCGGGGGCCTACGAGCAGTACTTC.

In this sample, this clone turned up a few times. The CDR3 coding sequence is TGTGCCAGCAGCGAGATGGGACTGGAAAATGAAAAACTGTTTTTT. This codes for CASSEMGLENEKLFF. This chain links TRBV5-6 with TRBJ1-4, with a possible D match to TRBD1 (5 bases). The CDR3 totals 15 residues. V was clipped by 4 bases and J by 5 bases, with 15 bases between them. Looked up from germline, CDR1 is SGHDT and CDR2 is YYEEEE. Together with reference TRBV5-6 and TRBJ1-4, the CDR3 gives the full variable domain: DAGVTQSPTHLIKTRGQQVTLRCSPKSGHDTVSWYQQALGQGPQFIFQYYEEEERQRGNFPDRFSGHQFPNYSSELNVNALLLGDSALYLCASSEMGLENEKLFFGSGTQLSVL.

This clone has only one observation. The chain uses TRBV14 and TRBJ1-2; 9 bases align to TRBD1. The CDR3 totals 15 residues. V shed 3 bases and J 8 bases; nucleotides not matched to a gene: 10. Germline loops: CDR1 SGHDN, CDR2 FVKESK. The CDR3 region has the DNA TGTGCCAGCAGCCAGCCGGGACAGGGATTTTGGGGCTACACCTTC. This codes for CASSQPGQGFWGYTF. Complete variable domain (other parts from reference TRBV14 and TRBJ1-2): EAGVTQFPSHSVIEKGQTVTLRCDPISGHDNLYWYRRVMGKEIKFLLHFVKESKQDESGMPNNRFLAERTGGTYSTLKVQPAELEDSGVYFCASSQPGQGFWGYTFGSGTRLTVV.

The V call is TRBV27, the J call TRBJ1-1; 8 bases match TRBD1. V lost 5 bases to trimming and J lost 9 bases; unmatched junction nucleotides: 5. The CDR3 contains 12 residues. Per the germline V gene, CDR1 is MNHEY and CDR2 is SMNVEV (reference sequence). CDR3 nucleotide sequence: TGTGCCAGCAGTGTCGACAGGGGCCAAGCTTTCTTT. It specifies CASSVDRGQAFF.

The V and J genes are TRBV5-4 and TRBJ2-2; possibly TRBD1 for D (6 bases). The CDR3 runs 15 residues. V lost 0 bases and J lost 4, with 10 bases in between. Germline V gene lookup returns CDR1 SGHNT and CDR2 YYREEE (reference sequence). The CDR3 spells CASSLARGPTGELFF. The DNA of the CDR3 is TGTGCCAGCAGCTTGGCCAGGGGCCCCACCGGGGAGCTGTTTTTT.

The genes are TRBV4-1 and TRBJ1-2; 9 nucleotides match TRBD1. This CDR3 is built from 15 residues. Per germline, CDR1 MGHRA and CDR2 YSYEKL. Trimming at V came to 3 bases and at J to 13 bases, leaving 15 bases not matched to a gene. The CDR3 sequence: CASSQVGDRAVRGTF. The CDR3 nucleotides are TGCGCCAGCAGCCAGGTGGGGGACAGGGCGGTTAGAGGCACCTTC.

The V gene is TRBV29-1, the J gene TRBJ2-1; 14 nucleotides match TRBD2. Germline V gene sequence: CDR1 SQVTM, CDR2 ANQGSEA. The CDR3 runs 15 residues. V dropped 6 bases and J dropped 7; count of bases not matched to a gene: 8. CDR3 loop: CSVLLGLAGGNEQFF. CDR3 DNA sequence: TGCAGCGTACTCTTAGGACTAGCGGGGGGTAATGAGCAGTTCTTC.

This sequence joins TRBV28 and TRBJ1-5; tentatively, D is TRBD1 (6 bases). CDR1 is MDHEN and CDR2 is SYDVKM in the germline V gene. Trimming shortened V by 6 bases and J by 2 bases, and 23 bases separated the two germline ends. The CDR3 is made up of 18 amino acids. CDR3 DNA: TGTGCCAGCAGCAGTACAGGGCTGGTTTCCACTGGCAATCAGCCCCAGCATTTT. The encoded protein is CASSSTGLVSTGNQPQHF.

This clone was seen more than once but under ten times. The junction departs from germline at one end; a sequencing error may be responsible. This rearrangement joins TRBV7-9 to TRBJ1-4; unclear D gene. The CDR3 is 16 residues long. CDR1 and CDR2 (germline): SEHNR, FQNEAQ (reference sequence). The CDR3 reads CSSSSSHFARNEKLFF. The CDR3, as DNA: TGTTCCAGCAGCTCCTCCCACTTCGCCCGTAATGAAAAACTGTTTTTT.

The chain is built from TRBV9 and TRBJ2-7, with TRBD2 as a possible D gene (7 bases). The V and J ends lost 0 bases and 0 bases respectively, with 10 bases between them. CDR3 length: 15 amino acids. CDR1 SGDLS and CDR2 YYNGEE come from the germline V gene. For the CDR3, the DNA is TGTGCCAGCAGCGTAGGGGGGGGCACCTCCTACGAGCAGTACTTC. It is translated as CASSVGGGTSYEQYF. The full variable domain, in which reference TRBV9 and TRBJ2-7 provide the parts outside the CDR3, is DSGVTQTPKHLITATGQRVTLRCSPRSGDLSVYWYQQSLDQGLQFLIQYYNGEERAKGNILERFSAQQFPDLHSELNLSSLELGDSALYFCASSVGGGTSYEQYFGPGTRLTVT.

The chain recombines TRBV11-2 with TRBJ1-2; D remains ambiguous. V was cut by 0 bases and J by 0 bases, with 11 bases left in between. Germline V lookup: CDR1 SGHAT, CDR2 FQNNGV. CDR3 length: 16 residues. Here the CDR3 DNA reads TGTGCCAGCAGCTTAGATCCGCAGAACGCTAACTATGGCTACACCTTC. Translating gives CASSLDPQNANYGYTF.

The chain has TRBV7-8 and TRBJ1-2; D remains ambiguous. The ends were cut back, 0 bases at V and 6 bases at J, with 11 bases in the middle. Germline V gene sequence: CDR1 SGHVS, CDR2 FQNEAQ. There are 14 residues in the CDR3. CDR3 DNA: TGTGCCAGCAGCTTAGCGCCCGGGGAACATGGCTACACCTTC. Encoded protein: CASSLAPGEHGYTF.

The rearrangement links TRBV5-1 to TRBJ2-5; TRBD1 agrees at 9 bases. The J call may be in error: the DNA end matches TRBJ2-7 better. Germline assignment: CDR1 SGHRS and CDR2 YFSETQ. This CDR3 is 17 amino acids long. The DNA of the CDR3 is TGCGCCAGCAGGTCCGGGACAGGGTCCATCCTGCCGTACGAGCAGTACTTC. The encoded protein is CASRSGTGSILPYEQYF.

The table lists this clone with a few counts. The rearrangement links TRBV7-8 to TRBJ1-4, with D unclear. V was shortened by 1 base and J by 8 bases, with 8 bases between the two germline ends. Germline values: CDR1 SGHVS, CDR2 FQNEAQ. This CDR3 comprises 13 residues. The CDR3 is CASSLGLEEKLFF. DNA of the CDR3: TGTGCCAGCAGCTTAGGGTTGGAGGAAAAACTGTTTTTT.

This clone was recorded a few times. This chain connects TRBV7-7 to TRBJ2-1, with a possible D match to TRBD2 (6 bases). Germline assignment: CDR1 SSHAT and CDR2 FNYEAQ (reference sequence). The CDR3 runs 15 residues. Trimming took 5 bases from V and 1 from J, leaving 12 bases between them. The CDR3 region has the DNA TGTGCCAGCAGCCTTAGGAGGGAGTCCTACAATGAGCAGTTCTTC. Translation gives CASSLRRESYNEQFF.

The chain combines TRBV20-1 with TRBJ1-6; D is perhaps TRBD1 (6 bases). Trimming removed 5 bases from V and 14 bases from J, with 13 bases in between. The germline V gene encodes CDR1 DFQATT and CDR2 SNEGSKA (reference sequence). The CDR3 is 11 amino acids. Here the CDR3 DNA reads TGCAGTGCTGGGGCAGGGGTGGCCCTCCACTTT. It codes for CSAGAGVALHF.

The rearrangement uses TRBV9 and TRBJ2-1, with 7 nucleotides matching TRBD2. Germline CDR1 is SGDLS and CDR2 is YYNGEE. V shed 1 base, J shed 2 bases, and the junction held 0 bases outside the gene matches. CDR3 length equals 14 residues. CDR3 DNA sequence: TGTGCCAGCAGCGTACTAGCGGCCTACAATGAGCAGTTCTTC. Its translation: CASSVLAAYNEQFF.

The chain carries TRBV29-1 and TRBJ2-3; 9 nucleotides align to TRBD2. Losses at the gene ends were 6 bases for V and 4 bases for J; bases not matched to a gene: 5. The CDR3 is made up of 13 amino acids. CDR1 and CDR2 (germline): SQVTM, ANQGSEA. The CDR3 here is CSVRGGHADTQYF. The CDR3 region has the DNA TGCAGCGTGCGGGGGGGCCACGCAGATACGCAGTATTTT.

The chain joins TRBV30 to TRBJ1-2, with 8 positions matching TRBD1. The trim removed 3 bases at V and 8 bases at J, leaving 14 bases unmatched. Germline values: CDR1 GTSNPN, CDR2 SVGIG (reference sequence). This CDR3 has 15 residues. The DNA of the CDR3 is TGTGCCTGGAGGAGGGGACAGGTTGAAGTTTACGGCTACACCTTC. It is translated as CAWRRGQVEVYGYTF.

This chain uses TRBV18 with TRBJ2-7, with 8 bases lining up with TRBD1. CDR1 and CDR2 (germline): KGHSH, LQKENI. The J segment lost 2 bases and the V segment lost 3 bases, leaving 3 bases of the junction unmatched. The CDR3 has 14 residues. CDR3 bases: TGTGCCAGCTCACCCCGACAGGGGACCTACGAGCAGTACTTC. It is translated as CASSPRQGTYEQYF.

This chain links TRBV6-6 with TRBJ2-1; TRBD2 aligns across 9 bases. V lost 11 bases, J lost 5 bases, and 4 bases stayed unmatched. The CDR3 totals 12 residues. The germline V gene has CDR1 MNHNY and CDR2 SVGAGI (reference sequence). CDR3 bases: TGTGCCGGGGGCGGGGGGGACAATGAGCAGTTCTTC. It is translated as CAGGGGDNEQFF.